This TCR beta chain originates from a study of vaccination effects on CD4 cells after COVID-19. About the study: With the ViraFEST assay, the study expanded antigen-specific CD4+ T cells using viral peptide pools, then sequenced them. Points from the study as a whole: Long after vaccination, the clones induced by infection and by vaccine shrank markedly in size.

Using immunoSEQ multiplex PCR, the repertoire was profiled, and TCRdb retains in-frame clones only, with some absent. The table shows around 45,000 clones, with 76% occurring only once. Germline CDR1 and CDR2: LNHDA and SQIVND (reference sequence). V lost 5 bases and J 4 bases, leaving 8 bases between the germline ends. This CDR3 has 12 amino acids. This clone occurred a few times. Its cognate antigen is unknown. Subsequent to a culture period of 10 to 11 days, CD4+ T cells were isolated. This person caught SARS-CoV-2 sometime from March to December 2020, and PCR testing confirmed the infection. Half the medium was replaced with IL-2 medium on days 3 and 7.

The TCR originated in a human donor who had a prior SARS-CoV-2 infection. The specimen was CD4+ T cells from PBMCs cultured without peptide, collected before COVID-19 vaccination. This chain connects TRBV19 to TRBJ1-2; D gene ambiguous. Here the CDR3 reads CASSPEGYGYTF. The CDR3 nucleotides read TGTGCCAGTAGTCCGGAGGGCTATGGCTACACCTTC.